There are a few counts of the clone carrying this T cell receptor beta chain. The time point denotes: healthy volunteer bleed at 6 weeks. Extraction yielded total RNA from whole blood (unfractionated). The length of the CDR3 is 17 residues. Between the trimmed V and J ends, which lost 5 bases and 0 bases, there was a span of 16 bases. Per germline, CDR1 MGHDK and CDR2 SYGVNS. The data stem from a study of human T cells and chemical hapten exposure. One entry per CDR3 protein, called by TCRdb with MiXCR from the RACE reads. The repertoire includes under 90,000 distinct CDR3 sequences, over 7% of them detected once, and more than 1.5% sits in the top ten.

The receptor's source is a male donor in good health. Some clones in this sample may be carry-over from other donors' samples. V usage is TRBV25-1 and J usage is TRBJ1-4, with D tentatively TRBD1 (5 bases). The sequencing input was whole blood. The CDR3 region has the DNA TGTGCCAGCAGTACTCTCGTCCAGGGTGCAACTAATGAAAAACTGTTTTTT. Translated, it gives CASSTLVQGATNEKLFF.